These 6 T cell receptor beta chains were sequenced from one sample in a study of blood T cell repertoires in COVID-19. Libraries were prepared by immunoSEQ multiplex PCR; TCRdb keeps only in-frame clonotypes and omits some of them. Of tens of thousands of clones listed, just over 85% were seen once; the top ten hold roughly 7.4%. The sample taken for sequencing was peripheral blood. The receptors shown here come from a woman aged 65 to 85 with acute or convalescent COVID-19.

This rearrangement joins TRBV5-8 to TRBJ2-5, with TRBD1 matching over 9 bases. V trimming: 0 bases; J trimming: 4 bases; junction bases outside the gene matches: 1. This CDR3 comprises 14 residues. The germline V gene encodes CDR1 SGHTS and CDR2 YDEGEE. The CDR3 reads CASSLAGQGETQYF. The CDR3 coding sequence is TGTGCCAGCAGCTTGGCGGGACAGGGAGAGACCCAGTACTTC.

This clone was seen only once. The CDR3 region is CASSVGQGAATEAFF. The CDR3 nucleotides are TGTGCCAGCAGCGTAGGTCAGGGGGCCGCCACTGAAGCTTTCTTT. The chain carries TRBV9 and TRBJ1-1, with 8 bases aligning to TRBD1. The V and J ends lost 0 bases and 4 bases, in that order; junction bases with no gene match: 5. CDR1 and CDR2 from the germline V gene are SGDLS and YYNGEE. The CDR3 has 15 residues. Based on the CDR3 plus reference TRBV9 and TRBJ1-1, the full variable domain is DSGVTQTPKHLITATGQRVTLRCSPRSGDLSVYWYQQSLDQGLQFLIQYYNGEERAKGNILERFSAQQFPDLHSELNLSSLELGDSALYFCASSVGQGAATEAFFGQGTRLTVV.

This chain uses TRBV27 with TRBJ1-1, with D maybe TRBD1 (6 bases). This CDR3 region has 14 residues. The germline V and J ends were trimmed by 3 bases and 8 bases, with 16 bases remaining between them. Germline V gene sequence: CDR1 MNHEY, CDR2 SMNVEV (reference sequence). CDR3 region: CASSFSSQGWEAFF. The CDR3 coding sequence is TGTGCCAGCAGTTTCTCCAGTCAGGGGTGGGAAGCTTTCTTT.

This chain joins TRBV4-1 and TRBJ2-7, with 9 bases lining up with TRBD1. V was clipped by 2 bases and J by 0 bases; unmatched bases: 5. This CDR3 has 16 amino acids. Looked up from germline, CDR1 is MGHRA and CDR2 is YSYEKL. CDR3 sequence: CASSQQTGGYSYEQYF. CDR3 coding DNA: TGCGCCAGCAGCCAACAAACAGGGGGCTACTCCTACGAGCAGTACTTC.

The V call is TRBV5-6, the J call TRBJ1-6; D unresolved. The CDR3 loop spans 17 amino acids. Germline V CDR1 and CDR2: SGHDT, YYEEEE. V lost 0 bases, J lost 4 bases, and 14 bases lay in between. The CDR3 loop is CASSLAGSSGYNSPLHF. CDR3 DNA sequence: TGTGCCAGCAGCTTGGCGGGGTCCAGCGGTTATAATTCACCCCTCCACTTT.

The V and J genes are TRBV27 and TRBJ1-1; 7 nucleotides line up with TRBD1. J gave up 5 bases and V 2 bases, and 5 bases lay outside the gene matches. CDR1 and CDR2 (germline): MNHEY, SMNVEV (reference sequence). CDR3 length equals 14 residues. CDR3 nucleotides: TGTGCCAGCAGTTTAATCACAGGGGCGACTGAAGCTTTCTTT. It translates to CASSLITGATEAFF.